This entry lists 27 T cell receptor beta chains sequenced from one sample in a study of cytomegalovirus exposure and HLA in healthy donors. TCRdb keeps only in-frame clones here, not all; method: immunoSEQ multiplex PCR. This sample has more than 300,000 clones, with about nine tenths found just once. Sequencing was performed on PBMCs. The receptors were gathered from a woman under 30 in good health and CMV-seronegative.

V gene TRBV27 combines with J gene TRBJ1-2; the D gene is possibly TRBD1 (6 bases). The CDR3 totals 13 residues. V was pared by 4 bases and J by 2 bases, with 8 bases between. Germline CDR1 reads MNHEY; CDR2 reads SMNVEV (reference sequence). The DNA for the CDR3 is TGTGCCAGCAGTTCAGGGGCAAACTATGGCTACACCTTC. As protein: CASSSGANYGYTF.

The genes are TRBV27 and TRBJ2-7; 7 bases agree with TRBD2. The CDR3 covers 15 residues. From germline, CDR1 is MNHEY and CDR2 SMNVEV (reference sequence). J lost 2 bases, V lost 5 bases, and 9 bases had no gene match. The CDR3 DNA reads TGTGCCAGCAGTCCGACCAGCGGGGTTACCTACGAGCAGTACTTC. It is translated as CASSPTSGVTYEQYF.

V and J are TRBV15 and TRBJ2-3, with 8 bases matching TRBD2. The CDR3 runs to 16 residues. Trimming took 1 base from V and 4 from J; bases not matched to a gene: 7. Per germline, CDR1 LNHNV and CDR2 YYDKDF (reference sequence). The CDR3 region is CATSRVLAGESDTQYF. CDR3 nucleotides: TGTGCCACCAGCAGAGTGCTAGCGGGTGAATCAGATACGCAGTATTTT.

The chain has TRBV28 and TRBJ2-5, with D possibly being TRBD1 (6 bases). There are 14 residues in the CDR3. V gave up 5 bases and J gave up 4 bases, with 14 bases separating them. In germline, CDR1 is MDHEN, CDR2 SYDVKM. This chain's CDR3 is CASSPSGAIETQYF. The CDR3 nucleotides read TGTGCCAGCAGTCCCTCAGGGGCAATAGAGACCCAGTACTTC.

This clone was recorded at least ten times. The rearrangement uses TRBV27 and TRBJ2-1; tentative D call: TRBD2 (7 bases). V was shortened by 2 bases and J by 6 bases, with 11 bases between the two germline ends. This CDR3 has 14 amino acids. The germline V gene has CDR1 MNHEY and CDR2 SMNVEV (reference sequence). CDR3 DNA sequence: TGTGCCAGCAGTTTAGGGGGGGCCGTCAATGAGCAGTTCTTC. Translating it yields CASSLGGAVNEQFF.

The chain couples TRBV6-5 to TRBJ1-2; D is possibly TRBD1 (6 bases). Germline CDR1 is MNHEY and CDR2 is SVGAGI. V gave up 6 bases and J gave up 7 bases, with 21 bases separating them. The CDR3 is 15 residues long. The CDR3 DNA follows: TGTGCCAGCAGCCCTTCGGGCAGGGGAGTAGCTGGCTACACCTTC. It is translated as CASSPSGRGVAGYTF.

V is TRBV5-6 and J is TRBJ2-3; D gene ambiguous. CDR1 is SGHDT and CDR2 is YYEEEE in the germline V gene. The germline V and J ends were trimmed by 4 bases and 0 bases, with 3 bases remaining between them. CDR3 length: 12 amino acids. CDR3 nucleotide sequence: TGTGCCAGCAGCCAGAGCACAGATACGCAGTATTTT. Protein product: CASSQSTDTQYF.

The chain is built from TRBV7-3 and TRBJ2-1; D not certain. The V and J ends lost 5 bases and 9 bases respectively, with 11 bases between them. Germline V CDR1 and CDR2: SGHTA, FQGTGA. The CDR3 consists of 12 residues. In nucleotides, the CDR3 is TGTGCCAGCAGCAATACTGCGAGTGAGCAGTTCTTC. Translated: CASSNTASEQFF.

J is TRBJ1-5 and V is TRBV21-1; the table's D call of TRBD1 was not tested on the DNA. TRBV21-1 has pseudogene status. This CDR3 is 14 amino acids long. CDR3 region: CASSTRQYNQPQHF. Here the CDR3 DNA reads TGTGCCAGCAGCACCCGACAGTACAATCAGCCCCAGCATTTT.

The CDR3 loop is CSGRLAGGPSETQYF. In nucleotides, the CDR3 is TGCAGCGGAAGACTAGCGGGAGGGCCCTCGGAGACCCAGTACTTC. This chain joins TRBV29-1 and TRBJ2-5, with TRBD2 identical over 14 bases. J was trimmed by 5 bases and V by 7 bases; bases with no gene match: 9. CDR1 is SQVTM and CDR2 is ANQGSEA in the germline V gene. This CDR3 comprises 15 residues.

The chain carries TRBV4-2 and TRBJ2-5, with D possibly TRBD1 on 5 matching bases. The germline CDR1 and CDR2 sequences are LGHNA and YNFKEQ. This CDR3 contains 13 residues. Trimming left V 5 bases short and J 3 bases short, with 10 bases between. The CDR3 loop reads CASSYDREETQYF. In DNA, the CDR3 is TGTGCCAGCAGCTATGACAGAGAAGAGACCCAGTACTTC.

This chain joins TRBV4-3 and TRBJ2-3; D is ambiguous. This CDR3 has 13 residues. V was cut by 1 base and J by 6 bases, with 8 bases left in between. Germline CDR1 is LGHNA and CDR2 is YSLEER. CDR3 coding DNA: TGCGCCAGCAGCCAAGGGCTCCCGGATACGCAGTATTTT. Protein: CASSQGLPDTQYF.

J is TRBJ2-7 and V is TRBV4-1; 8 nucleotides align to TRBD1. V shed 0 bases, J shed 6 bases, and the junction held 4 bases outside the gene matches. This CDR3 has 14 residues. CDR1 is MGHRA, CDR2 YSYEKL, per germline. The DNA for the CDR3 is TGCGCCAGCAGCCAAGATTATGACAGGGGCGAGCAGTACTTC. Translated: CASSQDYDRGEQYF.

The chain employs TRBV7-7 and TRBJ2-5, with 8 bases matching TRBD2. This CDR3 region has 16 residues. Germline-derived CDR1 and CDR2 are SSHAT and FNYEAQ (reference sequence). After removal of 3 bases from V and 4 bases from J, the junction contained 10 bases not matched to a gene. The CDR3 loop is CASSLEKSGRGETQYF. CDR3 DNA sequence: TGTGCCAGCAGCTTGGAAAAGAGCGGGAGAGGAGAGACCCAGTACTTC.

The chain carries TRBV7-2 and TRBJ2-7; TRBD2 agrees at 14 bases. J was trimmed by 6 bases and V by 5 bases; bases with no gene match: 6. The CDR3 consists of 15 residues. The germline V gene has CDR1 SGHTA and CDR2 FQGNSA. CDR3 protein: CASSKTGTSGGEQYF. The DNA of the CDR3 is TGTGCCAGCAGCAAAACCGGGACTAGCGGGGGCGAGCAGTACTTC.

Notes on this clone: Just one base apart from a much larger clone, this may be a read error. Other DNA sequences in this sample translate to the same CDR3. CDR3 coding DNA: TGTGCCAGCAGTCACTACGAGCAGTACTTC. Translated: CASSHYEQYF. The chain has TRBV28 and TRBJ2-7; no firm D call. Germline V CDR1 and CDR2: MDHEN, SYDVKM. Trimming shortened V by 5 bases and J by 3 bases, and 2 bases separated the two germline ends. The CDR3 has 10 amino acids.

The chain employs TRBV6-6 and TRBJ2-5, with a tentative D call TRBD2 (5 bases). The germline CDR1 and CDR2 sequences are MNHNY and SVGAGI (reference sequence). This CDR3 is built from 13 residues. Trimming cost V 5 bases and J 7 bases, with 14 bases left between them. Here the CDR3 reads CASSPEGPGTQYF. For the CDR3, the DNA is TGTGCCAGCAGTCCTGAGGGTCCGGGGACCCAGTACTTC.

The chain joins TRBV6-5 to TRBJ1-1; D not resolved. Germline lookup yields CDR1 MNHEY and CDR2 SVGAGI. The CDR3 has 14 amino acids. Between the trimmed V and J ends, which lost 2 bases and 4 bases, there was a span of 11 bases. The CDR3 region is CASSYGPIGTEAFF. CDR3 sequence (DNA): TGTGCCAGCAGTTACGGGCCAATAGGCACTGAAGCTTTCTTT.

The J gene is TRBJ2-7, the V gene TRBV7-2, with D unclear. Trimming left V 5 bases short and J 3 bases short, with 8 bases between. This CDR3 contains 12 residues. Germline CDR1 reads SGHTA; CDR2 reads FQGNSA. The chain's CDR3 is CASSEQSYEQYF. The CDR3 coding sequence is TGTGCCAGCAGCGAACAGAGCTACGAGCAGTACTTC.

The chain employs TRBV10-3 and TRBJ2-7; 10 bases fit TRBD2. CDR3 length: 14 residues. V trimming: 8 bases; J trimming: 0 bases; junction bases outside the gene matches: 4. The germline CDR1 and CDR2 sequences are ENHRY and SYGVKD. CDR3 coding DNA: TGTGCCATCCAATCTAGCGGGAGCTCCTACGAGCAGTACTTC. Its protein is CAIQSSGSSYEQYF.

The chain has TRBV14 and TRBJ2-3; tentative D call: TRBD2 (6 bases). CDR1 is SGHDN and CDR2 is FVKESK in the germline V gene. V gave up 4 bases and J gave up 2 bases, with 13 bases separating them. This CDR3 has 15 amino acids. CDR3 sequence (DNA): TGTGCCAGCAGCCGGGTAGCGGAGGACACAGATACGCAGTATTTT. It is translated as CASSRVAEDTDTQYF.

This clone was detected a few times. The chain carries TRBV2 and TRBJ1-1, with no clear D. This CDR3 comprises 13 residues. V gave up 1 base and J gave up 7 bases, with 10 bases separating them. Germline V CDR1 and CDR2: SNHLY, FYNNEI. The CDR3 DNA reads as TGTGCCAGCAGTGAAGGGGCTCCTGTTGAAGCTTTCTTT. Protein: CASSEGAPVEAFF.

This sequence joins TRBV27 and TRBJ1-2, with 7 bases that match TRBD1. Unmatched junction bases numbered 6, after V lost 7 bases and J lost 4 bases. CDR1 is MNHEY and CDR2 is SMNVEV in the germline V gene (reference sequence). This CDR3 region has 13 residues. CDR3 sequence (DNA): TGTGCCAGCATGGTACCAGGGGGCTATGGCTACACCTTC. Amino acids: CASMVPGGYGYTF.

The table lists this clone with a few counts. The rearrangement joins TRBV9 to TRBJ2-1, with no clear D. The V end lost 0 bases, the J end lost 8 bases, and 9 bases lay between the germline ends. The CDR3 has 13 amino acids. Germline values: CDR1 SGDLS, CDR2 YYNGEE. The CDR3, as DNA: TGTGCCAGCAGCGTAGACCCCCGGGATGAGCAGTTCTTC. The encoded protein is CASSVDPRDEQFF.

In its sample, this clone was seen a few times. The chain couples TRBV5-6 to TRBJ1-5; TRBD1 aligns across 8 bases. This CDR3 has 15 residues. V lost 0 bases to trimming and J lost 3 bases; unmatched junction nucleotides: 2. Germline V CDR1 and CDR2: SGHDT, YYEEEE. The CDR3 spells CASSLGGQDNQPQHF. The CDR3 nucleotides read TGTGCCAGCAGCTTGGGGGGACAGGACAATCAGCCCCAGCATTTT.

This chain uses TRBV18 with TRBJ1-2; TRBD1 might be the D (6 bases). Germline V gene sequence: CDR1 KGHSH, CDR2 LQKENI. There are 13 residues in the CDR3. V lost 3 bases to trimming and J lost 6 bases, with 11 bases between them. CDR3 in amino acids: CASSPGGGHGYTF. The CDR3 DNA sequence: TGTGCCAGCTCACCGGGAGGGGGACATGGCTACACCTTC.

The chain is built from TRBV4-2 and TRBJ2-2; D unresolved. CDR1 and CDR2 (germline): LGHNA, YNFKEQ. Trimming took off 5 bases at V and 3 bases at J, with 7 bases between the two ends. The CDR3 has 13 amino acids. CDR3 nucleotides: TGTGCCAGCAGCTGGCCCTACACCGGGGAGCTGTTTTTT. Translation: CASSWPYTGELFF.